Here is one T cell receptor (beta chain) with its context. The target of this receptor is not known. Base-call qualities are not available, and no considerably larger clone is one nucleotide away. All donors were healthy Caucasians. The researchers also sequenced three unrelated adults who were not twins: a male aged 18 to 29, a male aged 50 to 60, and a female aged 50 to 60. Miltenyi CD45RO+ enrichment and human naive T-cell isolation kits were used to isolate memory (CD45RO+) and naive T cells from PBMC. The junction shows trimming of 6 bases on V and 4 bases on J, plus 12 bases between the germline ends. Reading from cysteine to phenylalanine, the CDR3 counts 13 amino acids. Here the CDR3 DNA is all that survives: 39 bases in frame from base 1. Sequences MNHEY (CDR1) and SVGEGT (CDR2) are obtained from the germline V gene. Library construction relied on 5' RACE. Sequencing took place on an Illumina HiSeq 2000. Template switching added a universal primer binding site, and the final cDNA carried a unique molecular identifier that allowed TCR cDNA molecules to be counted accurately. Specific primers in the conserved constant-segment region were used to synthesize first-strand cDNA for TCR alpha and beta chains. To control for contamination, each cDNA library was double barcoded with a SMART-Mk sample barcode plus Illumina barcodes. TruSeq adapter sequences and Illumina sample barcodes were added in two successive PCR steps. The Illumina HiSeq platform was used with custom primers to sequence TCR alpha and beta cDNA libraries. Under the source paper's analysis protocol: Raw reads were processed with MiGEC to extract unique molecular identifiers, and MiXCR was used to determine CDR3 positions. Recombination models were inferred per individual with the repgenHMM and IGoR tools using an EM algorithm. Shared clonotypes were analyzed with the tcR package in R, and sharing was normalized by the product of cloneset sizes. To study raw recombination free of thymic and clonal selection effects, out-of-frame nonproductive sequences were analyzed. TCRdb reanalyzed the raw reads on its own, using fastp at Q25 for trimming and MiXCR for clone calling, and kept in-frame beta chains. A single entry per CDR3 protein holds the most common genes and DNA from its merged rows. The V and J calls shown here were made by TCRdb, not taken from the authors' results. The sample contains roughly 690,000 distinct CDR3 sequences, around 6.1% of them found a single time. The ten largest account for roughly 1.6% of the sample.

This entry comes from a study of identical twins (dated by TCRdb to about 2016). About the study as a whole: To test whether fetal clonotypes persist, the study used deep sequencing on TCR alpha and beta repertoires from monozygotic twins, unrelated adults of various ages, and cord blood. Replicate twin experiments were performed at different times using different library preparation protocols to rule out contamination. Broader findings and caveats from the paper: Fewer insertions were carried by abundant cord blood beta clonotypes; a weaker similar trend was observed in young adult naive repertoires, while no such trend was observed in memory repertoires. In beta out-of-frame sequences, excess twin sharing was weaker, because having fewer shared sequences lowered the signal-to-noise ratio. In monozygotic twins, recombination models systematically underestimated out-of-frame TCR alpha sharing, but the models matched the sharing seen between unrelated individuals. Out-of-frame TCR alpha sequences shared between twins showed an excess of low generation-probability sequences compared with coincidental sharing between unrelated individuals. Because the same donors could not be followed over many years, the conclusions depended on cross-sectional statistical analysis. Zero-insertion analyses could be partly confounded by invariant T cells such as MAIT and iNKT, though diverse VJ usage argued against such confounding for most clonotypes.

This clonotype originated in a man between 18 and 29 years old in good health. Input material: naive T cells sorted from blood. Taken with the paper, the label for cell subset or site translates to: cells isolated with a human naive T-cell isolation kit. The chain is made from TRBV6-2 or TRBV6-3 and TRBJ1-1, with the D gene not clear enough to name. This receptor has the CDR3 CASRRLGSTEAFF. The nucleotide sequence is given as TGTGCCAGCAGAAGACTCGGGAGCACTGAAGCTTTCTTT.